Presented here are 30 T cell receptor beta chains from one specimen sequenced in a study of T-cell reconstitution after alpha-beta-depleted transplantation in children. As it was prepared, the TCRbeta library received unique molecular identifiers. Via MiXCR, TCRdb re-called the PCR reads, giving one row per CDR3 protein. The sample includes just over 950,000 distinct CDR3 sequences, less than 30% of them seen just once. The sample in question was PBMCs, mostly from graft donor cells, obtained 360 days after TCRalphabeta/CD19-depleted stem cell transplant. The receptors derive from a boy under three years old who had a stem cell transplant for SCID, so the T cells may come from the graft donor.

The genes are TRBV7-9 and TRBJ2-7; D is unresolved. Germline V gene sequence: CDR1 SEHNR, CDR2 FQNEAQ (reference sequence). V lost 2 bases to trimming and J lost 6 bases, with 11 bases between them. This CDR3 is 13 amino acids long. CDR3: CASSLTVTSEQYF. CDR3 sequence (DNA): TGTGCCAGCAGCTTAACAGTGACCTCCGAGCAGTACTTC.

This chain uses TRBV7-3 with TRBJ2-3, with 7 bases identical to TRBD1. V shed 3 bases and J 6 bases; nucleotides not matched to a gene: 12. The CDR3 length is 16 residues. CDR1 is SGHTA, CDR2 FQGTGA, per germline. For the CDR3, the DNA is TGTGCCAGCAGCTTGGGAGACAGGGTTTTTAAGGATACGCAGTATTTT. It yields the protein CASSLGDRVFKDTQYF.

The chain employs TRBV4-1 and TRBJ2-2; tentative D call: TRBD1 (6 bases). CDR1 is MGHRA and CDR2 is YSYEKL in the germline V gene. This CDR3 has 16 residues. With 6 bases removed from V and 2 bases from J, the gap between germline ends came to 16 bases. The CDR3: CASRTAPGQNTGELFF. The CDR3 DNA sequence: TGCGCCAGCAGGACCGCCCCGGGACAAAACACCGGGGAGCTGTTTTTT.

The chain employs TRBV7-8 and TRBJ2-2; D ambiguous. Germline CDR1 is SGHVS and CDR2 is FQNEAQ. V lost 7 bases to trimming and J lost 3 bases, with 21 bases between them. This CDR3 is 17 amino acids long. CDR3 sequence: CASTAHPGPRDTGELFF. The CDR3 DNA sequence: TGTGCCAGCACCGCGCATCCGGGTCCAAGGGACACCGGGGAGCTGTTTTTT.

This clonotype occurred a few times. This chain joins TRBV5-1 and TRBJ1-1, with 7 positions matching TRBD1. J gave up 1 base and V 4 bases, and 7 bases lay outside the gene matches. CDR3 length equals 15 residues. CDR1 and CDR2 (germline): SGHRS, YFSETQ. The CDR3 reads CASSEQGIQNTEAFF. CDR3 DNA sequence: TGCGCCAGCAGCGAACAGGGGATTCAGAACACTGAAGCTTTCTTT. The whole variable domain, remainder taken from reference TRBV5-1 and TRBJ1-1, is KAGVTQTPRYLIKTRGQQVTLSCSPISGHRSVSWYQQTPGQGLQFLFEYFSETQRNKGNFPGRFSGRQFSNSRSEMNVSTLELGDSALYLCASSEQGIQNTEAFFGQGTRLTVV.

This chain uses TRBV6-1 with TRBJ2-7; 9 positions agree with TRBD1. Losses at the gene ends were 2 bases for V and 1 base for J; bases not matched to a gene: 6. CDR1 and CDR2 (germline): MNHNS, SASEGT. The CDR3 is 16 amino acids. In DNA form, the CDR3 reads TGTGCCAGCAGTGAAAGGCTGACAGGGGGGTCCTACGAGCAGTACTTC. Translation gives CASSERLTGGSYEQYF.

This clonotype occurred many times. The V and J genes are TRBV20-1 and TRBJ2-4, with D possibly being TRBD1 (5 bases). V was pared by 1 base and J by 1 base, with 11 bases between. The germline V gene encodes CDR1 DFQATT and CDR2 SNEGSKA (reference sequence). This CDR3 region has 15 residues. The CDR3 spells CSARVLRVAKNIQYF. In nucleotides, the CDR3 is TGCAGTGCTAGAGTACTCAGGGTGGCCAAAAACATTCAGTACTTC.

The chain uses TRBV20-1 and TRBJ1-2, with D uncertain. The length of the CDR3 is 11 residues. CDR1 DFQATT and CDR2 SNEGSKA come from the germline V gene (reference sequence). Trimming removed 5 bases at V and 6 bases at J, with 10 bases between. The CDR3 DNA reads as TGCAGTGCTGAGGCCGGGCATGGCTACACCTTC. Translated: CSAEAGHGYTF.

This clonotype has just a few counts. The V call is TRBV20-1, the J call TRBJ2-2; TRBD1 aligns across 9 bases. The CDR3 is 16 residues long. Trimming cost V 3 bases and J 5 bases; bases outside gene matches: 10. Germline CDR1 reads DFQATT; CDR2 reads SNEGSKA (reference sequence). This CDR3 reads CSASGAGTGRTGELFF. Here the CDR3 DNA reads TGCAGTGCTAGCGGGGCCGGGACAGGGAGGACCGGGGAGCTGTTTTTT.

The chain uses TRBV4-3 and TRBJ2-2; the D is unclear. CDR3 size: 13 residues. The germline V and J ends were trimmed by 0 bases and 6 bases, with 5 bases remaining between them. CDR1 LGHNA and CDR2 YSLEER come from the germline V gene. The CDR3 here is CASSQEIAGELFF. As DNA, the CDR3 is TGCGCCAGCAGCCAAGAGATAGCCGGGGAGCTGTTTTTT.

This clonotype came up a few times. The V call is TRBV6-2 or TRBV6-3, the J call TRBJ2-2, with D perhaps TRBD1 (6 bases). Trimming took 5 bases from V and 0 from J, leaving 16 bases between them. CDR1 is MNHEY, CDR2 SVGEGT, per germline. The CDR3 totals 17 residues. The CDR3 DNA reads TGTGCCAGCAGTCTACTACCTTGGACAGCGAACACCGGGGAGCTGTTTTTT. Encoded protein: CASSLLPWTANTGELFF.

The chain links TRBV7-2 to TRBJ2-7; TRBD1 matches at 8 bases. V lost 11 bases to trimming and J lost 2 bases; unmatched junction nucleotides: 5. The germline V gene encodes CDR1 SGHTA and CDR2 FQGNSA. The CDR3 sequence is 12 residues long. The CDR3 region is CAVKQGAYEQYF. The CDR3 region has the DNA TGTGCCGTAAAACAGGGGGCCTACGAGCAGTACTTC. The variable domain in full, with the rest retrieved from reference TRBV7-2 and TRBJ2-7, is GAGVSQSPSNKVTEKGKDVELRCDPISGHTALYWYRQSLGQGLEFLIYFQGNSAPDKSGLPSDRFSAERTGGSVSTLTIQRTQQEDSAVYLCAVKQGAYEQYFGPGTRLTVT.

The genes are TRBV6-1 and TRBJ1-3; a possible D gene is TRBD1 (5 bases). V was pared by 8 bases and J by 5 bases, with 19 bases between. The CDR3 is 15 residues long. Per the germline V gene, CDR1 is MNHNS and CDR2 is SASEGT. CDR3 sequence reads: CASLRDQGRRNTIYF. The CDR3 region has the DNA TGTGCCAGCCTACGTGATCAGGGTCGGAGAAACACCATATATTTT.

V usage is TRBV6-4 and J usage is TRBJ2-1, with 10 bases fitting TRBD2. CDR1 is MRHNA and CDR2 is SNTAGT in the germline V gene. J gave up 5 bases and V 0 bases, and 7 bases lay outside the gene matches. CDR3 size: 17 residues. The CDR3 DNA reads TGTGCCAGCAGTGACTCGTTAGCGGGGGGCCCTAACAATGAGCAGTTCTTC. Protein: CASSDSLAGGPNNEQFF.

This clonotype was recorded at least ten times. This chain connects TRBV2 to TRBJ2-1; 12 nucleotides align to TRBD1. Looked up from germline, CDR1 is SNHLY and CDR2 is FYNNEI. CDR3 length: 14 amino acids. Losses at the gene ends were 6 bases for V and 4 bases for J; bases not matched to a gene: 1. The CDR3 region is CASRGQGAYNEQFF. The CDR3 DNA is TGTGCCAGCAGGGGACAGGGGGCGTACAATGAGCAGTTCTTC.

The chain has TRBV9 and TRBJ2-3, with 8 positions matching TRBD2. CDR1 is SGDLS and CDR2 is YYNGEE in the germline V gene. Germline trimming cut 6 bases from V and 2 bases from J; bases unmatched to any gene: 5. CDR3 length equals 14 residues. DNA for the CDR3: TGTGCCAGCACCGGACTAGCAATCACAGATACGCAGTATTTT. Translated: CASTGLAITDTQYF.

This sequence joins TRBV6-5 and TRBJ2-3; no firm D call. Germline lookup yields CDR1 MNHEY and CDR2 SVGAGI. V shed 2 bases and J shed 4 bases, with 7 bases lying between them. The CDR3 is 13 amino acids. CDR3 coding DNA: TGTGCCAGCAGTTACACCCTTGCAGATACGCAGTATTTT. It yields the protein CASSYTLADTQYF.

There are a few counts of this clonotype. The chain has TRBV7-9 and TRBJ2-7, with TRBD2 identical over 11 bases. Unmatched junction bases numbered 4, after V lost 0 bases and J lost 3 bases. The CDR3 is made up of 16 amino acids. In germline, CDR1 is SEHNR, CDR2 FQNEAQ (reference sequence). CDR3: CASSLATSGDVYEQYF. DNA for the CDR3: TGTGCCAGCAGCTTAGCGACTAGCGGGGACGTCTACGAGCAGTACTTC.

Comments on this clonotype: This CDR3 fails to terminate in the conserved phenylalanine or tryptophan, so it likely reflects a read error. J is TRBJ1-1 and V is TRBV5-6; D is unclear. V lost 3 bases, J lost 6 bases, and 15 bases lay in between. Germline CDR1 SGHDT, CDR2 YYEEEE. This CDR3 is built from 14 residues. CDR3 bases: TGTGCCAGCAGCTCTCACCGCGGTGAGGCTGAAGCTTTCTGT. It codes for CASSSHRGEAEAFC.

The chain carries TRBV7-2 and TRBJ1-5; the D gene is possibly TRBD1 (6 bases). The length of the CDR3 is 14 residues. V was clipped by 5 bases and J by 5 bases, with 13 bases between them. Germline CDR1 SGHTA, CDR2 FQGNSA. This CDR3 is CASSPGQSYQPQHF. The CDR3, as DNA: TGTGCCAGCAGCCCCGGACAGAGCTATCAGCCCCAGCATTTT.

The rearrangement links TRBV12-3 or TRBV12-4 to TRBJ2-7; 15 nucleotides match TRBD2. This CDR3 contains 18 residues. The V gene end was trimmed by 4 bases and the J gene end by 0 bases; junction bases not matched to a gene: 7. The CDR3 is CASSSYGTSGGSSYEQYF. CDR3 DNA sequence: TGTGCCAGCAGTTCATATGGGACTAGCGGGGGGAGCTCCTACGAGCAGTACTTC.

This clonotype has just a few counts. The chain joins TRBV6-5 to TRBJ2-1; a weak D match, TRBD1 (6 bases). Trimming took off 0 bases at V and 4 bases at J, with 13 bases between the two ends. CDR3 size: 16 residues. CDR1 is MNHEY, CDR2 SVGAGI, per germline. DNA of the CDR3: TGTGCCAGCAGTTACTCGTCGGGACACCTTTACAATGAGCAGTTCTTC. Translation: CASSYSSGHLYNEQFF.

The chain joins TRBV11-1 to TRBJ2-2; D gene uncertain. CDR1 SGHAT and CDR2 FQDESV come from the germline V gene (reference sequence). Between the trimmed V and J ends, which lost 5 bases and 4 bases, there was a span of 14 bases. CDR3 length: 15 amino acids. The CDR3 DNA reads TGTGCCAGCAGCCCCGAATTGTCACGCACCGGGGAGCTGTTTTTT. Protein: CASSPELSRTGELFF. The whole variable domain, filled in from reference TRBV11-1 and TRBJ2-2, reads EAEVAQSPRYKITEKSQAVAFWCDPISGHATLYWYRQILGQGPELLVQFQDESVVDDSQLPKDRFSAERLKGVDSTLKIQPAELGDSAMYLCASSPELSRTGELFFGEGSRLTVL.

The sample holds a few counts of this clonotype. The V and J genes are TRBV7-8 and TRBJ1-2; D possibly corresponds to TRBD1 (5 bases). From germline, CDR1 is SGHVS and CDR2 FQNEAQ. The germline V and J ends were trimmed by 3 bases and 5 bases, with 13 bases remaining between them. The CDR3 has 14 residues. The CDR3 region has the DNA TGTGCCAGCAGCTTCTCCCACTCAGGGTATGGCTACACCTTC. Translated, it gives CASSFSHSGYGYTF.

This clonotype was seen only a few times. CDR3 loop: CSARSPNTGELFF. CDR3 sequence (DNA): TGCAGTGCTAGGTCGCCGAACACCGGGGAGCTGTTTTTT. This rearrangement joins TRBV20-1 to TRBJ2-2; D ambiguous. V lost 3 bases and J 0 bases, leaving 5 bases between the germline ends. CDR1 and CDR2 (germline): DFQATT, SNEGSKA (reference sequence). CDR3 length equals 13 residues.

The chain has TRBV4-3 and TRBJ1-4, with 8 bases that match TRBD1. Germline lookup yields CDR1 LGHNA and CDR2 YSLEER. J was trimmed by 4 bases and V by 0 bases; bases with no gene match: 10. This CDR3 region has 18 residues. CDR3 DNA: TGCGCCAGCAGCCAAGACCCCCATGGTGACAGGGGTAATGAAAAACTGTTTTTT. It is translated as CASSQDPHGDRGNEKLFF.

This chain's CDR3 is CASSYRGRRSSYEQYF. CDR3 bases: TGTGCCAGCAGTTACCGGGGCAGGAGAAGCTCCTACGAGCAGTACTTC. The gene calls are TRBV6-2 or TRBV6-3 and TRBJ2-7; either TRBD1 or TRBD2 may fit D (5 bases each). This CDR3 spans 16 amino acids. Per germline, CDR1 MNHEY and CDR2 SVGEGT. The V end lost 2 bases, the J end lost 0 bases, and 14 bases lay between the germline ends.

There are a few counts of this clonotype. DNA of the CDR3: TGTGCCAGCAGTTTGGGAAGGGCCTGGCCGAGAAACACCATATATTTT. Its translation is CASSLGRAWPRNTIYF. The chain carries TRBV12-3 or TRBV12-4 and TRBJ1-3; D is uncertain. The V and J ends lost 3 bases and 5 bases respectively, with 17 bases between them. The CDR3 sequence is 16 residues long.

The table lists this clonotype with a count of one. The rearrangement uses TRBV4-1 and TRBJ2-3; perhaps TRBD2 as D (7 bases). The CDR3 runs 16 residues. In germline, CDR1 is MGHRA, CDR2 YSYEKL. V shed 4 bases and J shed 5 bases, with 19 bases lying between them. The CDR3 region has the DNA TGCGCCAGCAGCCTCTTTGGTGCGGGGGCCCTAGATACGCAGTATTTT. It specifies CASSLFGAGALDTQYF.

This chain joins TRBV20-1 and TRBJ2-5; D tentatively fits TRBD1 or TRBD2 (7 bases each). Germline values: CDR1 DFQATT, CDR2 SNEGSKA (reference sequence). The CDR3 is 12 residues long. Trimming pared 5 bases from V and 5 bases from J, leaving 12 bases between. Here the CDR3 reads CSAPQGGETQYF. In DNA form, the CDR3 reads TGCAGTGCTCCGCAGGGGGGGGAGACCCAGTACTTC.